This T cell receptor (beta chain) was captured by sequencing in a study of shared clonotypes between healthy human individuals. The method was immunoSEQ multiplex PCR; TCRdb's version includes in-frame clones alone and lacks a portion of them. This sample has 2 million or so clones; approximately 95% occur once, and the top ten carry 0.1% to 0.15%. The CDR3 is made up of 13 amino acids. V was cut by 4 bases and J by 3 bases, with 10 bases left in between. CDR1 is SGHDT and CDR2 is YYEEEE in the germline V gene. Into CD45RA+ naive and CD45RA-negative memory subsets, the CD4+ cells were split. The source is a man younger than 35 in good health. This chain links TRBV5-6 with TRBJ2-5, with unresolved D. What was sequenced was naive CD4+ T cells sorted from blood. Indicated subset: CD45RA+ positively selected. DNA of the CDR3: TGTGCCAGCAGCCCGAGCCCTAAAGAGACCCAGTACTTC. Its protein product is CASSPSPKETQYF.